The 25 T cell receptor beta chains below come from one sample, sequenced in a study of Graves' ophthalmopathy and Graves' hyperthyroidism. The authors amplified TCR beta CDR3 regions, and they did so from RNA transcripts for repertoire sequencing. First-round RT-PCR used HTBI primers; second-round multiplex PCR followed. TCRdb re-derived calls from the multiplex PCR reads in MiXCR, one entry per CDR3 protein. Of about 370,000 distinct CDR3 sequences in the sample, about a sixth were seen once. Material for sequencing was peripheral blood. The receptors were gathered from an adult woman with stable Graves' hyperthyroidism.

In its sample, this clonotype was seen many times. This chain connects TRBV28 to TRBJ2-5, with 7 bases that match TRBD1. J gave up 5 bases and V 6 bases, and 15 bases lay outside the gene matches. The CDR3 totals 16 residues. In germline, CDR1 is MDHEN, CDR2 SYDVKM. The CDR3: CASRPPTGVVWETQYF. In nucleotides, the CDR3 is TGTGCCAGCAGGCCCCCAACAGGGGTTGTATGGGAGACCCAGTACTTC.

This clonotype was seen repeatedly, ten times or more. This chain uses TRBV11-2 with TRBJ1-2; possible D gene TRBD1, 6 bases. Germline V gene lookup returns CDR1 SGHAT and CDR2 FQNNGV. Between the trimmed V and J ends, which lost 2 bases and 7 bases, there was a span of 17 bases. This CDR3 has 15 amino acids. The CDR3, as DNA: TGTGCCAGCAGCTTATATCAGGGGCTGGCGAGTGGCTACACCTTC. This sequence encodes CASSLYQGLASGYTF.

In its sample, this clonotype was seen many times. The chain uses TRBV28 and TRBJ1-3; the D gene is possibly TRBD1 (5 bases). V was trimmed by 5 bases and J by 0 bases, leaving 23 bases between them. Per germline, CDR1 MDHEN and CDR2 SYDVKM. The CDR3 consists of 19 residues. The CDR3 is CASSPPRLRGRTSGNTIYF. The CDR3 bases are TGTGCCAGCAGTCCCCCAAGGTTGCGGGGCCGAACCTCTGGAAACACCATATATTTT.

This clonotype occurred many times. CDR3 amino acids: CASSLAGGVSEAFF. The CDR3 DNA sequence: TGTGCCAGCAGCTTGGCGGGAGGGGTTTCCGAAGCTTTCTTT. This sequence joins TRBV5-5 and TRBJ1-1; possible D gene TRBD1, 5 bases. This CDR3 is built from 14 residues. Trimming left V 0 bases short and J 8 bases short, with 14 bases between. The germline CDR1 and CDR2 sequences are SGHKS and YYEKEE (reference sequence).

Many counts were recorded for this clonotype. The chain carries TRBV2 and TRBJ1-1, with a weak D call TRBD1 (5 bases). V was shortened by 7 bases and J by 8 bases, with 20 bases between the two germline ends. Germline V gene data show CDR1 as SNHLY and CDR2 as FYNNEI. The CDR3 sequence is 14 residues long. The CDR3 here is CASTAAGQSPEAFF. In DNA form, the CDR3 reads TGTGCCAGCACTGCGGCGGGGCAGTCCCCCGAAGCTTTCTTT. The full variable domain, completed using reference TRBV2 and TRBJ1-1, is EPEVTQTPSHQVTQMGQEVILRCVPISNHLYFYWYRQILGQKVEFLVSFYNNEISEKSEIFDDQFSVERPDGSNFTLKIRSTKLEDSAMYFCASTAAGQSPEAFFGQGTRLTVV.

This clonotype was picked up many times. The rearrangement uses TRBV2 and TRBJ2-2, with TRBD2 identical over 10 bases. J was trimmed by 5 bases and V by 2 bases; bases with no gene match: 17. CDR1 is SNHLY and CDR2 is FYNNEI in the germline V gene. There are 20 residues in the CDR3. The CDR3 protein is CASSERARVLGLARTGELFF. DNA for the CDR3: TGTGCCAGCAGTGAAAGGGCGCGAGTGTTGGGACTAGCGAGGACCGGGGAGCTGTTTTTT.

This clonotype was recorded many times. This CDR3 is CASSQVRGIRYEQYF. CDR3 DNA sequence: TGCGCCAGCAGCCAAGTCCGCGGTATACGCTACGAGCAGTACTTC. The V gene is TRBV4-1, the J gene TRBJ2-7; D remains unclear. Trimming cost V 1 base and J 3 bases, with 13 bases left between them. The CDR3 sequence is 15 residues long. From germline, CDR1 is MGHRA and CDR2 YSYEKL.

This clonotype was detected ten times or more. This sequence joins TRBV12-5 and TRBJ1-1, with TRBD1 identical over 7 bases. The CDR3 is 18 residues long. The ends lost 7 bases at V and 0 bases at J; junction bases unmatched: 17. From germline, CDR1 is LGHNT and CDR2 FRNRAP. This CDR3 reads CASANKYREQGMNTEAFF. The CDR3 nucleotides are TGTGCTAGTGCTAATAAATATAGGGAACAGGGGATGAACACTGAAGCTTTCTTT.

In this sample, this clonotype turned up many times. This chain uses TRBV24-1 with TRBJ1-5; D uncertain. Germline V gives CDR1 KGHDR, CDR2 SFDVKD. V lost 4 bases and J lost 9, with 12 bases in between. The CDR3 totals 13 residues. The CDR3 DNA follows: TGTGCCACCAGTGACCCCCACCAGCGGCCCCAGCATTTT. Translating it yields CATSDPHQRPQHF.

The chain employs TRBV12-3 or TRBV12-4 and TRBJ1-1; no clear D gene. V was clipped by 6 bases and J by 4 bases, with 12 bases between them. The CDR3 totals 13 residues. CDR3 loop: CASSFRRSTEAFF. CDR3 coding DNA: TGTGCCAGCAGCTTTCGGCGGAGCACTGAAGCTTTCTTT.

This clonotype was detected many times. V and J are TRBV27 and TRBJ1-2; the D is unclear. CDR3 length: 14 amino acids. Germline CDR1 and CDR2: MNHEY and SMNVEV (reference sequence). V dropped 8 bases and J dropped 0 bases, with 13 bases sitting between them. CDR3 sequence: CASAPGIANYGYTF. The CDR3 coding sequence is TGTGCCAGCGCCCCAGGAATCGCTAACTATGGCTACACCTTC.

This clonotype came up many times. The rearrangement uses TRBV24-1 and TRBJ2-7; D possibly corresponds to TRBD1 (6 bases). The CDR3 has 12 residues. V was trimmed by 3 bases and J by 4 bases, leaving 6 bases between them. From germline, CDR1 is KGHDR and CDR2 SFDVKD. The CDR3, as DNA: TGTGCCACCAGTGATCAGGGGTACGAGCAGTACTTC. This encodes CATSDQGYEQYF.

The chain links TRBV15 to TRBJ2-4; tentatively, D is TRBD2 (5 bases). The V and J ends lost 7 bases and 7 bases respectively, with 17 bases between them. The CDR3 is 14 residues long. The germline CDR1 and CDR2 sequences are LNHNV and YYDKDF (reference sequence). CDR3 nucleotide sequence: TGTGCCACCACTCCAGAGGGTAGGCGGAACATTCAGTACTTC. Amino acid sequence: CATTPEGRRNIQYF.

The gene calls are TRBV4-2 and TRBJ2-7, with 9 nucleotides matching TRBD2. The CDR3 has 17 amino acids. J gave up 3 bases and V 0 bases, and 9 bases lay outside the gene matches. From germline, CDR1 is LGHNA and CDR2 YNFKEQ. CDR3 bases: TGTGCCAGCAGCCAAGAGGCTAGCGGGAAGCCTGTCTACGAGCAGTACTTC. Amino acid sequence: CASSQEASGKPVYEQYF.

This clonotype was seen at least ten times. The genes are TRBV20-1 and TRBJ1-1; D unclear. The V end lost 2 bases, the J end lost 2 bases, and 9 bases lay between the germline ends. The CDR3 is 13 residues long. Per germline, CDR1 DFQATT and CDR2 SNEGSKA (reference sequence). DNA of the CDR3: TGCAGTGCTAGACAGGAATTTAACACTGAAGCTTTCTTT. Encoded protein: CSARQEFNTEAFF.

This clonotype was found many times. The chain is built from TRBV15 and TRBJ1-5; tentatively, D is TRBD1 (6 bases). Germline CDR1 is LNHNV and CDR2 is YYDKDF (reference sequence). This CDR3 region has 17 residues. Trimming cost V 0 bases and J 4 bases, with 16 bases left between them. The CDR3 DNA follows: TGTGCCACCAGCAGAGAATGGAGGACAGCTGGGAATCAGCCCCAGCATTTT. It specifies CATSREWRTAGNQPQHF.

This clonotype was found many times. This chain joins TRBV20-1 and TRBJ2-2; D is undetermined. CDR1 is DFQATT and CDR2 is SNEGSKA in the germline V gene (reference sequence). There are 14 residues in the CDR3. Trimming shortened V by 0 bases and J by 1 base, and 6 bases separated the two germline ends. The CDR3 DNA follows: TGCAGTGCTAGAGAGTGGGAGAACACCGGGGAGCTGTTTTTT. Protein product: CSAREWENTGELFF.

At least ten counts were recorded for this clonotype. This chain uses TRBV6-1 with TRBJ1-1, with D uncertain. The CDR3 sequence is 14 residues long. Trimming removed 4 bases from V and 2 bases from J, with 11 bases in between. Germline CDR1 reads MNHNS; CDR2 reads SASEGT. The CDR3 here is CASSVGTSNTEAFF. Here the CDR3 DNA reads TGTGCCAGCAGTGTCGGCACCTCCAACACTGAAGCTTTCTTT.

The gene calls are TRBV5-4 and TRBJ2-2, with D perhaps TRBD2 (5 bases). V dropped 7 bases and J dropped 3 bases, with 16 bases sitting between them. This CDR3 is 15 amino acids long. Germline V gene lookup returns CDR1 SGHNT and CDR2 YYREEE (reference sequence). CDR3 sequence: CASGPLGVDTGELFF. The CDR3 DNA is TGTGCCAGCGGACCTTTGGGAGTGGACACCGGGGAGCTGTTTTTT. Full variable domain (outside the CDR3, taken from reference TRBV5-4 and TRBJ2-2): ETGVTQSPTHLIKTRGQQVTLRCSSQSGHNTVSWYQQALGQGPQFIFQYYREEENGRGNFPPRFSGLQFPNYSSELNVNALELDDSALYLCASGPLGVDTGELFFGEGSRLTVL.

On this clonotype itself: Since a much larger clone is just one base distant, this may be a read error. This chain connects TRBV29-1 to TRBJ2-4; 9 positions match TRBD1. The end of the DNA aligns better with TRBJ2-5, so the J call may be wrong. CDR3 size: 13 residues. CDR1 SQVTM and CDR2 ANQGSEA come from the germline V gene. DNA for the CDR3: TGCAGCGTCCCGGGACAGGGAGGGGGGACCCAGTACTTC. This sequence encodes CSVPGQGGGTQYF.

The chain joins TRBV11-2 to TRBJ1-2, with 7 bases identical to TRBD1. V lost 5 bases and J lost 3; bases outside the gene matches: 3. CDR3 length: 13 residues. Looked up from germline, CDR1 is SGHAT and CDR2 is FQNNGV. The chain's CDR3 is CASSAGQDYGYTF. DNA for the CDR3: TGTGCCAGCAGCGCTGGACAGGACTATGGCTACACCTTC.

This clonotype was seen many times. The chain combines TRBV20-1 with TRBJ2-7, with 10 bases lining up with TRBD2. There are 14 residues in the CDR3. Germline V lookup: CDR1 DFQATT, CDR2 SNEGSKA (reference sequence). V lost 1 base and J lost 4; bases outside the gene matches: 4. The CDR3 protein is CSARALAGVYEQYF. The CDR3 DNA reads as TGCAGTGCTAGAGCGCTAGCGGGAGTATACGAGCAGTACTTC.

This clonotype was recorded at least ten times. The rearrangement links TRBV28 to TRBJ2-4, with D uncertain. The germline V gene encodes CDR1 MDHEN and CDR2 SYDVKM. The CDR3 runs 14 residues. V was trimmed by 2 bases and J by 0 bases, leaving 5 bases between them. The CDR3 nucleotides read TGTGCCAGCAGTTTAAAAGTAGCCAAAAACATTCAGTACTTC. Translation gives CASSLKVAKNIQYF.

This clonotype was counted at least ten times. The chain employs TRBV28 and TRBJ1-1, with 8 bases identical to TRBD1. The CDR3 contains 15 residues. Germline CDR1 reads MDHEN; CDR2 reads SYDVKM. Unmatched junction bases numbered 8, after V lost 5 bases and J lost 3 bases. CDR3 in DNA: TGTGCCAGCAGTGAGGACAGGGACTTTGACACTGAAGCTTTCTTT. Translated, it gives CASSEDRDFDTEAFF.

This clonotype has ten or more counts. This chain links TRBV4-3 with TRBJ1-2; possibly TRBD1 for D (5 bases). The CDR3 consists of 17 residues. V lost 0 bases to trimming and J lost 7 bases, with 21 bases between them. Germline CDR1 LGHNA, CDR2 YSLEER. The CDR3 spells CASSQDAASTGPAGYTF. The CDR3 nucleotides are TGCGCCAGCAGCCAAGACGCCGCTTCAACAGGTCCGGCTGGCTACACCTTC.